Below, one T cell receptor (beta chain) is given with its context. Amplification used 60 Vbeta primers and 13 Jbeta primers. Clones were sequenced by immunoSEQ multiplex PCR, and TCRdb holds only the in-frame ones, with some missing. Of roughly 120,000 clones in the sample, roughly 68% are singletons; the top ten hold roughly 10%. These data come from a study of cytomegalovirus exposure and HLA in healthy donors. Germline assignment: CDR1 MNHNY and CDR2 SVGAGI (reference sequence). The V end was cut by 4 bases, the J end by 6 bases, with 13 bases between. There are 14 residues in the CDR3. Sequenced material: PBMCs. The sequence came from a man aged 30-40 years in good health and CMV-seropositive. The chain links TRBV6-6 to TRBJ1-5; D is perhaps TRBD1 (5 bases). The CDR3 bases are TGTGCCAGCAGTTCAGAAATCCAGGGTCAGCCCCAGCATTTT. Translated: CASSSEIQGQPQHF.